These T cell receptor beta chains were read from a single sample in a study of B cell selection in AIRE deficiency. Generated by immunoSEQ multiplex PCR, the TCRdb table keeps only in-frame clones and is missing some. The sample consists of 20,000 to 30,000 clones, about 95% of them appearing once. Sequencing was performed on CD4+CD127+ conventional T cells sorted from PBMCs. Receptors were obtained from a human donor in good health. Each CDR3 is given with its conserved first and last residue. Each record gives: clone size, V gene, D gene, J gene, CDR3 DNA, CDR3 protein. The D gene is left open where the match is weak. A row's size may be missing; if present it is once, few, many or a size class.

clone_size: NA; v_call: TRBV7-8; d_call: TRBD2; j_call: TRBJ2-3; cdr3_nt: TGTGCCAGCAGCCCCCGGGGTAGCGGGACTAGCACAGATACGCAGTATTTT; cdr3_aa: CASSPRGSGTSTDTQYF
clone_size: NA; v_call: TRBV29-1; d_call: NA; j_call: TRBJ2-7; cdr3_nt: TGCAGCGTTGAAGGGAGGGGCGGTGAGGCCTCCTACGAGCAGTACTTC; cdr3_aa: CSVEGRGGEASYEQYF
clone_size: NA; v_call: TRBV5-1; d_call: NA; j_call: TRBJ2-2; cdr3_nt: TGCGCCAGCAGCCCGCGAGACTCGACCGGGGAGCTGTTTTTT; cdr3_aa: CASSPRDSTGELFF
clone_size: once; v_call: TRBV28; d_call: TRBD1; j_call: TRBJ1-4; cdr3_nt: TGTGCCAGCAGTTCCCCCGGGACAGGGGACGAAAAACTGTTTTTT; cdr3_aa: CASSSPGTGDEKLFF
clone_size: NA; v_call: TRBV9; d_call: NA; j_call: TRBJ2-5; cdr3_nt: TGTGCCAGCAGCGCCGACGCGGTCGGTGTAGGGGAGACCCAGTACTTC; cdr3_aa: CASSADAVGVGETQYF
clone_size: NA; v_call: TRBV19; d_call: TRBD2; j_call: TRBJ2-7; cdr3_nt: TGTGCCAGTAGCACCGGGACTATAACCTACGAGCAGTACTTC; cdr3_aa: CASSTGTITYEQYF
clone_size: NA; v_call: TRBV29-1; d_call: NA; j_call: TRBJ2-3; cdr3_nt: TGCAGCGTCGACGATACGCAGTATTTT; cdr3_aa: CSVDDTQYF
clone_size: NA; v_call: TRBV7-2; d_call: NA; j_call: TRBJ2-7; cdr3_nt: TGTGCCAGCAGCTTCGGGGTCAGCGAGCAGTACTTC; cdr3_aa: CASSFGVSEQYF
clone_size: once; v_call: TRBV13; d_call: TRBD2; j_call: TRBJ2-5; cdr3_nt: TGTGCCAGCAGCTTAACTAGCGGGAGACGCCAAGAGACCCAGTACTTC; cdr3_aa: CASSLTSGRRQETQYF
clone_size: NA; v_call: TRBV7-3; d_call: TRBD2; j_call: TRBJ2-3; cdr3_nt: TGTGCCAGCAGCCCCGGACTAGCGGTCCTAAGCACAGATACGCAGTATTTT; cdr3_aa: CASSPGLAVLSTDTQYF
clone_size: NA; v_call: TRBV4-1; d_call: NA; j_call: TRBJ1-4; cdr3_nt: TGCGCCAGCAGCCAAGGTTTAGGGCCTAATGAAAAACTGTTTTTT; cdr3_aa: CASSQGLGPNEKLFF
clone_size: once; v_call: TRBV28; d_call: NA; j_call: TRBJ2-7; cdr3_nt: TGTGCCAGCCGAGGGCAAACCGTCCACGAGCAGTACTTC; cdr3_aa: CASRGQTVHEQYF
clone_size: NA; v_call: TRBV5-4; d_call: TRBD2; j_call: TRBJ2-1; cdr3_nt: TGTGCCAGCAGCTCCCGAGTTGTTGCGGGAGGGCACTACAATGAGCAGTTCTTC; cdr3_aa: CASSSRVVAGGHYNEQFF
clone_size: once; v_call: TRBV5-4; d_call: TRBD1; j_call: TRBJ2-7; cdr3_nt: TGTGCCAGCAGCTCGGATCCTCTGGGGCTCAGGGGGTACGAGCAGTACTTC; cdr3_aa: CASSSDPLGLRGYEQYF
clone_size: once; v_call: TRBV15; d_call: NA; j_call: TRBJ1-5; cdr3_nt: TGTGCCACCAGCAGAGATTGGGCCACGGGCGGGGGCAATCAGCCCCAGCATTTT; cdr3_aa: CATSRDWATGGGNQPQHF
clone_size: NA; v_call: TRBV27; d_call: TRBD1; j_call: TRBJ2-7; cdr3_nt: TGTGCCAGCAGTTTATCAGGGCAGGGGGCGATAAGGGGCCACGAGCAGTACTTC; cdr3_aa: CASSLSGQGAIRGHEQYF
clone_size: NA; v_call: TRBV4-1; d_call: NA; j_call: TRBJ1-2; cdr3_nt: TGCGCCAGCAGCCAAGCCGACGCTGGAAACTATGGCTACACCTTC; cdr3_aa: CASSQADAGNYGYTF
clone_size: NA; v_call: TRBV14; d_call: NA; j_call: TRBJ1-3; cdr3_nt: TGTGCCAGCAGCCCCCTCGGGGCGAGTTGGAACACCATATATTTT; cdr3_aa: CASSPLGASWNTIYF
clone_size: NA; v_call: TRBV2; d_call: NA; j_call: TRBJ2-7; cdr3_nt: TGTGCCAGCAAGAGGACCCACGAGCAGTACTTC; cdr3_aa: CASKRTHEQYF
clone_size: NA; v_call: TRBV5-1; d_call: TRBD1; j_call: TRBJ1-3; cdr3_nt: TGCGCCAGCAGCTCACAGGGGGCCGGAAACACCATATATTTT; cdr3_aa: CASSSQGAGNTIYF
clone_size: NA; v_call: TRBV6-1; d_call: TRBD1; j_call: TRBJ1-1; cdr3_nt: TGTGCCAGCCAGGGACAGAGCCTCATGAACACTGAAGCTTTCTTT; cdr3_aa: CASQGQSLMNTEAFF
clone_size: NA; v_call: TRBV2; d_call: TRBD1; j_call: TRBJ1-1; cdr3_nt: TGTGCCAGCAGTGAAGACAGGGGAACGACTGAAGCTTTCTTT; cdr3_aa: CASSEDRGTTEAFF
clone_size: NA; v_call: TRBV28; d_call: TRBD1; j_call: TRBJ2-5; cdr3_nt: TGTGCCAGCAGTGCAGGTGGGACAGGGGGCGAGACCCAGTACTTC; cdr3_aa: CASSAGGTGGETQYF
clone_size: NA; v_call: TRBV6-1; d_call: TRBD2; j_call: TRBJ2-1; cdr3_nt: TGTGCCAGCAGTGAATGGGGTAGCGGGAGCTCCTACAATGAGCAGTTCTTC; cdr3_aa: CASSEWGSGSSYNEQFF
clone_size: once; v_call: TRBV28; d_call: NA; j_call: TRBJ2-7; cdr3_nt: TGTGCCAGCAGTTTGGGCGGTGCCGTTCTAAACGAGCAGTACTTC; cdr3_aa: CASSLGGAVLNEQYF
clone_size: NA; v_call: TRBV5-1; d_call: TRBD1; j_call: TRBJ1-4; cdr3_nt: TGCGCCAGCAGCTTGGCGGCAGGGGGAGAAAAACTGTTTTTT; cdr3_aa: CASSLAAGGEKLFF
clone_size: NA; v_call: TRBV7-6; d_call: TRBD2; j_call: TRBJ2-1; cdr3_nt: TGTGCCAGCAGCTCAACCTCCCCCGGGGGCGGGAGGGTTTACAATGAGCAGTTCTTC; cdr3_aa: CASSSTSPGGGRVYNEQFF
clone_size: NA; v_call: TRBV6-6; d_call: NA; j_call: TRBJ1-5; cdr3_nt: TGTGCCAGCAGTTACAGGGTCGTGGGCAATCAGCCCCAGCATTTT; cdr3_aa: CASSYRVVGNQPQHF
clone_size: NA; v_call: TRBV15; d_call: NA; j_call: TRBJ1-4; cdr3_nt: TGTGCCACCAGCAGAGATCGCAGGGGCACTAATGAAAAACTGTTTTTT; cdr3_aa: CATSRDRRGTNEKLFF
clone_size: NA; v_call: TRBV2; d_call: NA; j_call: TRBJ1-5; cdr3_nt: TGTGCCAGCAGTGAAGCGAGCAATCAGCCCCAGCATTTT; cdr3_aa: CASSEASNQPQHF
clone_size: NA; v_call: TRBV19; d_call: NA; j_call: TRBJ2-3; cdr3_nt: TGTGCCAGTAGTTCCAACCAGATCGACACTACCGGCACAGATACGCAGTATTTT; cdr3_aa: CASSSNQIDTTGTDTQYF
clone_size: NA; v_call: TRBV5-1; d_call: NA; j_call: TRBJ1-2; cdr3_nt: TGCGCCAGCAGCTTCGATTACCCTGGGGGCTATGGCTACACCTTC; cdr3_aa: CASSFDYPGGYGYTF
clone_size: NA; v_call: TRBV6-5; d_call: TRBD1; j_call: TRBJ2-2; cdr3_nt: TGTGCCAGCAGTGACACAGGGGACGGGAAGCTGTTTTTT; cdr3_aa: CASSDTGDGKLFF
clone_size: NA; v_call: TRBV7-8; d_call: TRBD2; j_call: TRBJ2-3; cdr3_nt: TGTGCCAGCAGCCCCCCTTTGCGGGAGGGCACAGATACGCAGTATTTT; cdr3_aa: CASSPPLREGTDTQYF
clone_size: NA; v_call: TRBV19; d_call: NA; j_call: TRBJ1-1; cdr3_nt: TGTGCCAGTAGACAGACGAGGGGGATGACTGAAGCTTTCTTT; cdr3_aa: CASRQTRGMTEAFF
clone_size: NA; v_call: TRBV7-3; d_call: NA; j_call: TRBJ2-1; cdr3_nt: TGTGCCAGCAGCCCCGGGACGGGCAATGAGCAGTTCTTC; cdr3_aa: CASSPGTGNEQFF
clone_size: NA; v_call: TRBV4-1; d_call: TRBD1; j_call: TRBJ1-5; cdr3_nt: TGCGCCAGCAGCCAACCAGGGGGCGGGCAGCCCCAGCATTTT; cdr3_aa: CASSQPGGGQPQHF
clone_size: NA; v_call: TRBV28; d_call: NA; j_call: TRBJ2-7; cdr3_nt: TGTGCCAGCAGTTCCCCAGCGGATCTGCCCCTCTTC; cdr3_aa: CASSSPADLPLF
clone_size: NA; v_call: TRBV6-1; d_call: NA; j_call: TRBJ1-4; cdr3_nt: TGTGCCAGCAGTGAACCTGGGACACGGAAACTGTTTTTT; cdr3_aa: CASSEPGTRKLFF
clone_size: NA; v_call: TRBV28; d_call: NA; j_call: TRBJ2-3; cdr3_nt: TGTGCCAGCAGAGTCACAGATACGCAGTATTTT; cdr3_aa: CASRVTDTQYF
clone_size: NA; v_call: TRBV4-3; d_call: TRBD2; j_call: TRBJ2-3; cdr3_nt: TGCGCCAGCAGCCAAGAACTCGGACTAGGCACAGATACGCAGTATTTT; cdr3_aa: CASSQELGLGTDTQYF
clone_size: NA; v_call: TRBV6-1; d_call: TRBD2; j_call: TRBJ2-5; cdr3_nt: TGTGCCAGTGCGGGGACTAGCGGGTGGGAGACCCAGTACTTC; cdr3_aa: CASAGTSGWETQYF
clone_size: NA; v_call: TRBV5-6; d_call: NA; j_call: TRBJ2-2; cdr3_nt: TGTGCCAGCAGCTTGGGGATGAACACCGGGGAGCTGTTTTTT; cdr3_aa: CASSLGMNTGELFF
clone_size: once; v_call: TRBV6-1; d_call: TRBD2; j_call: TRBJ2-7; cdr3_nt: TGTGCCAGCACCGTTTTTGGGACTAGCGACTACGAGCAGTACTTC; cdr3_aa: CASTVFGTSDYEQYF
clone_size: NA; v_call: TRBV5-1; d_call: TRBD1; j_call: TRBJ2-5; cdr3_nt: TGCGCCAGCAGCTTACAGGGACAGGGCCAAGAGACCCAGTACTTC; cdr3_aa: CASSLQGQGQETQYF
clone_size: NA; v_call: TRBV18; d_call: TRBD2; j_call: TRBJ2-5; cdr3_nt: TGTGCCAGCTCACCACCTTTGACTAGCGGTGAGACCCAGTACTTC; cdr3_aa: CASSPPLTSGETQYF
clone_size: NA; v_call: TRBV4-3; d_call: NA; j_call: TRBJ2-1; cdr3_nt: TGCGCCAGCAGCCAAGACCGCCCGGGGGACCAGCAGTTCTTC; cdr3_aa: CASSQDRPGDQQFF
clone_size: NA; v_call: TRBV4-2; d_call: TRBD1; j_call: TRBJ2-1; cdr3_nt: TGTGCCAGCAGACAGACAGGGGGCGCCGGCAATGAGCAGTTCTTC; cdr3_aa: CASRQTGGAGNEQFF
clone_size: NA; v_call: TRBV6-5; d_call: NA; j_call: TRBJ1-5; cdr3_nt: TGTGCCAGCAGTTACAATGGTGTTCAGCCCCAGCATTTT; cdr3_aa: CASSYNGVQPQHF
clone_size: once; v_call: TRBV28; d_call: TRBD2; j_call: TRBJ2-1; cdr3_nt: TGTGCCAGCTGGACTAGCGGGAGCCCCAGCTCCTACAATGAGCAGTTCTTC; cdr3_aa: CASWTSGSPSSYNEQFF
clone_size: NA; v_call: TRBV11-3; d_call: TRBD2; j_call: TRBJ2-1; cdr3_nt: TGTGCCAGCAGCTTAGCGGGTAGCGGGAGGGCCGTGTCCTACAATGAGCAGTTCTTC; cdr3_aa: CASSLAGSGRAVSYNEQFF
clone_size: NA; v_call: TRBV5-1; d_call: NA; j_call: TRBJ1-1; cdr3_nt: TGCGCCAGCAGCTTGGGTCCGACCATGGGGACTGAAGCTTTCTTT; cdr3_aa: CASSLGPTMGTEAFF
clone_size: NA; v_call: TRBV9; d_call: TRBD1; j_call: TRBJ1-6; cdr3_nt: TGTGCCAGCAGCCCGCGGGACAGCACCTATAATTCACCCCTCCACTTT; cdr3_aa: CASSPRDSTYNSPLHF
clone_size: NA; v_call: TRBV28; d_call: NA; j_call: TRBJ2-1; cdr3_nt: TGTGCCAGCAGTTCCCTCCTTTCCTATTTCGGAGAGTACAATGAGCAGTTCTTC; cdr3_aa: CASSSLLSYFGEYNEQFF
clone_size: NA; v_call: TRBV9; d_call: NA; j_call: TRBJ2-2; cdr3_nt: TGTGCCAGCAGCGTAGATGCGGGGCAGAACACCGGGGAGCTGTTTTTT; cdr3_aa: CASSVDAGQNTGELFF
clone_size: NA; v_call: TRBV5-4; d_call: TRBD1; j_call: TRBJ1-1; cdr3_nt: TGTGCCAGCAGCTTCGGACAGGGGACTGAAGCTTTCTTT; cdr3_aa: CASSFGQGTEAFF
clone_size: NA; v_call: TRBV6-5; d_call: NA; j_call: TRBJ2-1; cdr3_nt: TGTGCCAGCAGTTACGTGGGGCGGAATGAGCAGTTCTTC; cdr3_aa: CASSYVGRNEQFF
clone_size: NA; v_call: TRBV6-4; d_call: TRBD1; j_call: TRBJ1-4; cdr3_nt: TGTGCCAGCAGCGCAACAGGGGGAACTAATGAAAAACTGTTTTTT; cdr3_aa: CASSATGGTNEKLFF
clone_size: NA; v_call: TRBV28; d_call: NA; j_call: TRBJ1-1; cdr3_nt: TGTGCCAGCAGTTCAACATTTCTGCAGGGAAGCATGAACACTGAAGCTTTCTTT; cdr3_aa: CASSSTFLQGSMNTEAFF
clone_size: NA; v_call: TRBV29-1; d_call: TRBD2; j_call: TRBJ2-3; cdr3_nt: TGCAGCGTTGGGACGACTAGCGGGAGGACAGATACGCAGTATTTT; cdr3_aa: CSVGTTSGRTDTQYF